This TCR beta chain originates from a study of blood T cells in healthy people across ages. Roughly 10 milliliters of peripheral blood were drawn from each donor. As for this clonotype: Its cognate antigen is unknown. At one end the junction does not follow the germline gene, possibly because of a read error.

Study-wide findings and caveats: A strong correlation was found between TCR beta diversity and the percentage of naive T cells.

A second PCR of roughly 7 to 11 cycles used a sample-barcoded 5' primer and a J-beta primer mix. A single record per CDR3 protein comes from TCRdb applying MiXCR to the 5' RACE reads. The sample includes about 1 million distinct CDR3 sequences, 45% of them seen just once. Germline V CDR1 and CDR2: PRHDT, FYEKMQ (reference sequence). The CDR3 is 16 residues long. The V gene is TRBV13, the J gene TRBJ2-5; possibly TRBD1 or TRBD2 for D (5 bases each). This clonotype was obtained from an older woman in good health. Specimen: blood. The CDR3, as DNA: TGTACCAGCAGCCCCACCTGGGGCAGCTCCTCGTGGGAGCAGTACTTC. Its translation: CTSSPTWGSSSWEQYF.